This entry concerns a single T cell receptor (beta chain). These data originate in a study of Graves' ophthalmopathy and Graves' hyperthyroidism. RNA transcripts provided the template for amplifying TCR beta CDR3 regions. HTBI primers were used in a first-round RT-PCR, which preceded a second-round multiplex PCR. TCRdb processed the multiplex PCR reads anew with MiXCR; each CDR3 protein has one entry. The repertoire consists of around 660,000 distinct CDR3 sequences, with about two fifths occurring once and the leading ten covering more than 2.5%. This CDR3 is 15 amino acids long. From germline, CDR1 is SGHVS and CDR2 FQNEAQ. The V gene lost 5 bases and the J gene lost 6 bases, with 14 bases spanning the gap.

The receptor's source is an adult man with Graves' ophthalmopathy. The sequenced sample was peripheral blood. The rearrangement uses TRBV7-8 and TRBJ2-6; no clear D. CDR3 DNA sequence: TGTGCCAGCAGCCATATGGGTTTCGCGGCCAACGTCCTGACTTTC. Translation: CASSHMGFAANVLTF.